The 23 T cell receptor beta chains listed next were all sequenced from one sample in a study of glioma-infiltrating T cells. The iRepertoire nested amplicon-rescue multiplex PCR amplified TCR alpha and beta CDR3s from RNA. A single record per CDR3 protein comes from TCRdb applying MiXCR to the multiplex PCR reads. The sample has about 130,000 distinct CDR3 sequences, around a quarter seen once. The specimen sequenced was glioma tissue, nonneoplastic brain tissue, or PBMCs (not recorded which). The receptors stem from a human donor with low-grade glioma or glioblastoma, undergoing nonglioma brain surgery, or in good health (not recorded which).

This clonotype was seen a few times. The chain has TRBV19 and TRBJ1-5, with no clear D. The V gene lost 4 bases and the J gene lost 5 bases, with 18 bases spanning the gap. The CDR3 runs 16 residues. Per the germline V gene, CDR1 is LNHDA and CDR2 is SQIVND (reference sequence). The CDR3 loop is CASSKNTANTYQPQHF. In nucleotides, the CDR3 is TGTGCCAGTAGTAAAAATACAGCAAACACCTATCAGCCCCAGCATTTT.

In its sample, this clonotype was seen many times. The chain combines TRBV3-1 with TRBJ2-1; D tentatively reads TRBD1 or TRBD2 (6 bases each). V lost 1 base, J lost 8 bases, and 18 bases lay in between. CDR1 LGHDT and CDR2 YNNKEL come from the germline V gene (reference sequence). The CDR3 totals 16 residues. In DNA, the CDR3 is TGTGCCAGCAGCCAAGGGTGGGGGGCCCTTTTCTATGAGCAGTTCTTC. Its protein product is CASSQGWGALFYEQFF.

The rearrangement joins TRBV2 to TRBJ2-2, with D unresolved. V was pared by 6 bases and J by 6 bases, with 11 bases between. In germline, CDR1 is SNHLY, CDR2 FYNNEI. The CDR3 covers 13 residues. CDR3 sequence: CASRVLGPGELFF. CDR3 DNA: TGTGCCAGCAGAGTCCTTGGACCCGGGGAGCTGTTTTTT.

This chain uses TRBV6-6 with TRBJ2-7; 7 nucleotides line up with TRBD1. J was trimmed by 3 bases and V by 6 bases; bases with no gene match: 14. In germline, CDR1 is MNHNY, CDR2 SVGAGI (reference sequence). The CDR3 is made up of 16 amino acids. The DNA of the CDR3 is TGTGCCAGCAGCAACCCCAACCGGGACAGCCGCTACGAGCAGTACGTC. This translates into CASSNPNRDSRYEQYV.

The chain joins TRBV10-1 to TRBJ1-2; possibly TRBD1 for D (5 bases). Trimming pared 4 bases from V and 2 bases from J, leaving 5 bases between. CDR3 length equals 12 residues. CDR1 and CDR2 (germline): WNHNN, SYGVQD (reference sequence). CDR3 region: CASSAGNYGYTF. In DNA form, the CDR3 reads TGCGCCAGCAGTGCAGGGAACTATGGCTACACCTTC.

The chain links TRBV11-3 to TRBJ1-1; maybe TRBD1 (6 bases). The germline V gene has CDR1 SGHNT and CDR2 YENEEA. The CDR3 runs 15 residues. Trimming shortened V by 5 bases and J by 0 bases, and 13 bases separated the two germline ends. The CDR3 spells CASSKRQVLNTEAFF. The CDR3 DNA is TGTGCCAGCAGCAAACGACAGGTCTTGAACACTGAAGCTTTCTTT.

This chain links TRBV19 with TRBJ1-2; 7 nucleotides line up with TRBD1. Germline CDR1 reads LNHDA; CDR2 reads SQIVND (reference sequence). CDR3 length: 12 amino acids. Trimming took 3 bases from V and 8 from J; bases not matched to a gene: 3. CDR3: CASSIQGQGYTF. CDR3 nucleotide sequence: TGTGCCAGTAGTATCCAGGGACAGGGCTACACCTTC. Together with reference TRBV19 and TRBJ1-2, the CDR3 gives the full variable domain: DGGITQSPKYLFRKEGQNVTLSCEQNLNHDAMYWYRQDPGQGLRLIYYSQIVNDFQKGDIAEGYSVSREKKESFPLTVTSAQKNPTAFYLCASSIQGQGYTFGSGTRLTVV.

Comment on this clonotype: A much larger clone lies one base from this, so it may be a read error. The chain combines TRBV28 with TRBJ2-5, with a tentative D call TRBD2 (5 bases). This CDR3 contains 13 residues. V was clipped by 3 bases and J by 9 bases, with 14 bases between them. The germline V gene encodes CDR1 MDHEN and CDR2 SYDVKM. The CDR3 sequence: CASSLPSTEAQYF. The DNA for the CDR3 is TGTGCCAGCAGTTTGCCGTCAACGGAGGCCCAGTACTTC.

This sequence joins TRBV10-1 and TRBJ1-5; TRBD1 agrees at 9 bases. The CDR3 is 18 residues long. Germline V CDR1 and CDR2: WNHNN, SYGVQD (reference sequence). Losses at the gene ends were 1 base for V and 0 bases for J; bases not matched to a gene: 7. In nucleotides, the CDR3 is TGCGCCAGCAGTGAGTGTGGGACAGGGTTGTATAGCAATCAGCCCCAGCATTTT. This sequence encodes CASSECGTGLYSNQPQHF.

In its sample, this clonotype was seen a few times. CDR3 amino acids: CSARVGGQGSYGYTF. In DNA form, the CDR3 reads TGCAGTGCTAGAGTTGGTGGTCAGGGTAGCTATGGCTACACCTTC. The chain carries TRBV20-1 and TRBJ1-2, with a possible D match to TRBD1 (5 bases). The CDR3 covers 15 residues. V lost 1 base and J 4 bases, leaving 16 bases between the germline ends. Germline V gene sequence: CDR1 DFQATT, CDR2 SNEGSKA (reference sequence).

This clonotype was detected many times. V and J are TRBV20-1 and TRBJ2-1; 14 positions agree with TRBD2. The germline V gene has CDR1 DFQATT and CDR2 SNEGSKA (reference sequence). With 7 bases clipped from V and 0 bases from J, the junction kept 2 bases outside the gene matches. CDR3 length: 15 residues. This chain's CDR3 is CSGTSGGISYNEQFF. CDR3 nucleotide sequence: TGCAGTGGGACTAGCGGGGGGATCTCCTACAATGAGCAGTTCTTC.

In the case of this clonotype: This may come from a read error, since a much larger clone is one base off. This sequence joins TRBV20-1 and TRBJ1-6, with D hard to call. The CDR3 totals 15 residues. CDR1 is DFQATT and CDR2 is SNEGSKA in the germline V gene (reference sequence). CDR3 sequence reads: CSASGWSSYNSPPHF. The CDR3 nucleotides read TGCAGTGCTAGCGGATGGAGCTCCTATAATTCACCCCCCCACTTT.

The table lists this clonotype with many counts. The genes are TRBV20-1 and TRBJ1-1; perhaps TRBD1 as D (6 bases). Germline values: CDR1 DFQATT, CDR2 SNEGSKA (reference sequence). Deletions cut 5 bases from V and 4 bases from J, with 14 bases between. The CDR3 contains 13 residues. In DNA form, the CDR3 reads TGCAGTGCTCCGGGACATTCAGTCACTGAAGCTTTCTTT. It yields the protein CSAPGHSVTEAFF.

This chain uses TRBV10-3 with TRBJ1-2; D gene uncertain. Germline loops: CDR1 ENHRY, CDR2 SYGVKD. Deletions cut 3 bases from V and 5 bases from J, with 10 bases between. This CDR3 spans 13 amino acids. The CDR3 coding sequence is TGTGCCATCAGTGATCCGCAGATTTATGGCTACACCTTC. Translated: CAISDPQIYGYTF.

The chain links TRBV20-1 to TRBJ1-3, with D possibly matching TRBD1 (6 bases). Per the germline V gene, CDR1 is DFQATT and CDR2 is SNEGSKA (reference sequence). V lost 0 bases to trimming and J lost 2 bases, with 11 bases between them. This CDR3 region has 15 residues. Here the CDR3 reads CSARDSEGAGNTIYF. DNA for the CDR3: TGCAGTGCTAGAGATTCGGAGGGGGCTGGAAACACCATATATTTT.

This clonotype was observed once. This may stem from a read error, because a much larger clone lies one nucleotide away. This chain joins TRBV7-9 and TRBJ2-5; D is unresolved. Germline CDR1 is SEHNR and CDR2 is FQNEAQ (reference sequence). The CDR3 has 14 residues. Trimming took off 0 bases at V and 5 bases at J, with 10 bases between the two ends. CDR3 residues: CASSLASKNETQYF. The CDR3 region has the DNA TGTGCCAGCAGCTTAGCTTCGAAAAATGAGACCCAGTACTTC.

This clonotype was seen repeatedly, ten times or more. This rearrangement joins TRBV24-1 to TRBJ2-3, with D perhaps TRBD1 (6 bases). CDR1 and CDR2 from the germline V gene are KGHDR and SFDVKD. V lost 7 bases, J lost 8 bases, and 18 bases lay in between. CDR3 length equals 14 residues. CDR3: CATRAGTRGATQYF. CDR3 DNA sequence: TGTGCCACCAGAGCTGGGACAAGAGGCGCTACGCAGTATTTT.

This clonotype occurred a few times. CDR3 sequence (DNA): TGTGCCAGCAGTGAGGACTCGGGGACAGATACGCAGTATTTT. This encodes CASSEDSGTDTQYF. The chain couples TRBV2 to TRBJ2-3; D possibly corresponds to TRBD2 (5 bases). Germline CDR1 SNHLY, CDR2 FYNNEI. CDR3 size: 14 residues. Trimming took 3 bases from V and 3 from J, leaving 10 bases between them.

Only a few counts were recorded for this clonotype. One end of the junction does not line up with germline, which may come from a read error. In DNA, the CDR3 is TGCAGCGCCCTATGGGGGAGCAATCAGCCCCGGCATTTT. It yields the protein CSALWGSNQPRHF. V usage is TRBV7-6 and J usage is TRBJ1-5; D perhaps matches TRBD1 (5 bases). Germline CDR1 reads SGHVS; CDR2 reads FNYEAQ. This CDR3 region has 13 residues.

This clonotype was detected ten times or more. The chain employs TRBV28 and TRBJ2-7; 10 bases fit TRBD2. With V trimmed by 5 bases and J by 7 bases, 14 bases remained unmatched. This CDR3 is 16 amino acids long. Germline lookup yields CDR1 MDHEN and CDR2 SYDVKM. The CDR3, as DNA: TGTGCCAGCAGTCCCCGGCAGAGCGGGGGGGCAGGGGAGCAGTACGTC. Its translation is CASSPRQSGGAGEQYV.

This clonotype was counted at least ten times. V is TRBV7-9 and J is TRBJ1-1; D is unclear. CDR3 length: 14 amino acids. The V end lost 5 bases, the J end lost 1 base, and 11 bases lay between the germline ends. Looked up from germline, CDR1 is SEHNR and CDR2 is FQNEAQ (reference sequence). CDR3 DNA sequence: TGTGCCAGCAGCATCAGCAGTAAGAACACTGAAGCTTTCTTT. Its protein is CASSISSKNTEAFF.

The chain combines TRBV20-1 with TRBJ2-7; possibly TRBD2 for D (5 bases). V lost 4 bases to trimming and J lost 1 base, with 11 bases between them. Germline loops: CDR1 DFQATT, CDR2 SNEGSKA (reference sequence). The CDR3 totals 13 residues. The CDR3 bases are TGCAGTGCTATGGACGGGAAATCCTACGAGCAGTACGTC. Its protein product is CSAMDGKSYEQYV.

The chain carries TRBV28 and TRBJ1-3; no clear D. Trimming stripped 5 bases from V and 3 bases from J, with 11 bases between. The CDR3 covers 14 residues. The germline V gene encodes CDR1 MDHEN and CDR2 SYDVKM. The CDR3 DNA reads as TGTGCCAGCAGTCCCGGGAGACTTGGAAACACCATATATTTT. Its translation: CASSPGRLGNTIYF.